The clone carrying this T cell receptor beta chain has at least ten counts. Its antigen is still unknown. The data belong to a study of CD8 T cells in ankylosing spondylitis. Study results and limitations: Existing reports had already noted some motif variants in reactive arthritis synovial fluid and blood. Disease-linked clones reportedly showed significant enrichment in matched ankylosing spondylitis synovial fluid. Ankylosing spondylitis blood appeared to be characterized by a TCR beta motif of roughly eight highly homologous variants.

TCRdb processed the 5' RACE reads anew with MiXCR; each CDR3 protein has one entry. The data hold fewer than 50,000 distinct CDR3 sequences, with about 11% observed a single time. Between the trimmed V and J ends, which lost 0 bases and 1 base, there was a span of 5 bases. CDR3 length: 14 residues. In germline, CDR1 is SNHLY, CDR2 FYNNEI. The chain links TRBV2 to TRBJ2-3; a weak D match, TRBD1 (5 bases). Sequencing was carried out using blood, either unsorted or a sorted T cell fraction (not recorded which). The clonotype was recovered from a male donor with ankylosing spondylitis or in good health (not recorded which). The CDR3 sequence: CASSEAGRTDTQYF. DNA of the CDR3: TGTGCCAGCAGTGAAGCGGGGCGCACAGATACGCAGTATTTT. Full variable domain (outside the CDR3, taken from reference TRBV2 and TRBJ2-3): EPEVTQTPSHQVTQMGQEVILRCVPISNHLYFYWYRQILGQKVEFLVSFYNNEISEKSEIFDDQFSVERPDGSNFTLKIRSTKLEDSAMYFCASSEAGRTDTQYFGPGTRLTVL.